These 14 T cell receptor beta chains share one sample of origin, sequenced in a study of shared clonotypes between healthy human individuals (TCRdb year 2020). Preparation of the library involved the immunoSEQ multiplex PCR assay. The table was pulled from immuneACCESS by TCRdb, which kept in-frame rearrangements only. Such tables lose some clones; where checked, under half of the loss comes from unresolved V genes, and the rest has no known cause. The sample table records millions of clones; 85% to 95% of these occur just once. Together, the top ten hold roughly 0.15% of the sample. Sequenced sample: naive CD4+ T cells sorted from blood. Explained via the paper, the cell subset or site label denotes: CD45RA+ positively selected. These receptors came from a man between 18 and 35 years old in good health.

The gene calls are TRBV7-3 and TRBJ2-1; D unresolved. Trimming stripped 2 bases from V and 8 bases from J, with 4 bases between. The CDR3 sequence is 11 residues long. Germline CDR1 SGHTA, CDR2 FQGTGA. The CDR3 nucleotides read TGTGCCAGCAGCTTAGGGGATGAGCAGTTCTTC. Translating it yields CASSLGDEQFF.

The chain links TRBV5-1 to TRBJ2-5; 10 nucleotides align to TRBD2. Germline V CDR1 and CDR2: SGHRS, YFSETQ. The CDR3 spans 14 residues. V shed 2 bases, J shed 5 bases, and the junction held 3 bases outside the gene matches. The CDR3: CASSFLAGEETQYF. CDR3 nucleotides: TGCGCCAGCAGCTTTCTAGCGGGGGAGGAGACCCAGTACTTC. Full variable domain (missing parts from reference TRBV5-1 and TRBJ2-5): KAGVTQTPRYLIKTRGQQVTLSCSPISGHRSVSWYQQTPGQGLQFLFEYFSETQRNKGNFPGRFSGRQFSNSRSEMNVSTLELGDSALYLCASSFLAGEETQYFGPGTRLLVL.

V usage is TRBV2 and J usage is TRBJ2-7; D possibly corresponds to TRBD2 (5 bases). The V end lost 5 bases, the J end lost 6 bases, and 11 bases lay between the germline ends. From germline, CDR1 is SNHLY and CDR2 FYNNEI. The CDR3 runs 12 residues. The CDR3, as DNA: TGTGCCAGCAGTCCCCTCGGGGTCGAGCAGTACTTC. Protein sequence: CASSPLGVEQYF.

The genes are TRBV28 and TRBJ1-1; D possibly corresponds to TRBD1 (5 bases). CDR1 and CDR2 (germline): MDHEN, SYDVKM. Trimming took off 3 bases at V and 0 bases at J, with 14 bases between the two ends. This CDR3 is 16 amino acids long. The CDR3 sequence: CASSLGVWLMNTEAFF. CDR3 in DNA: TGTGCCAGCAGTTTGGGGGTTTGGCTCATGAACACTGAAGCTTTCTTT.

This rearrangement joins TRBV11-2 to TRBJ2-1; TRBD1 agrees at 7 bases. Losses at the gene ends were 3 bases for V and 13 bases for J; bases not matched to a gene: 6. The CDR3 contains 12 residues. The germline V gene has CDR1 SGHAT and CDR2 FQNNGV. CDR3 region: CASSFRDRSQFF. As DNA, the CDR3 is TGTGCCAGCAGCTTTCGGGACAGATCTCAGTTCTTC.

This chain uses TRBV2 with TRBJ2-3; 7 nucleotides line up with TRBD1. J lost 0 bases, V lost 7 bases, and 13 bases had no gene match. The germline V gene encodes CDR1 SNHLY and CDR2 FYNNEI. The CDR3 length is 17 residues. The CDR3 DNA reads TGTGCCAGCACTCGAAGGGGGCGCGAGCTTAGCACAGATACGCAGTATTTT. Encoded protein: CASTRRGRELSTDTQYF.

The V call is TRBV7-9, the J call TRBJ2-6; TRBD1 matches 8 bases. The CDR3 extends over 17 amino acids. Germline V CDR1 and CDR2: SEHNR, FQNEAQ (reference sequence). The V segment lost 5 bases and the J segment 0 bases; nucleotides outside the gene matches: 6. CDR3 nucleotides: TGTGCCAGCAGCGCGGGACAGGTAAACTCTGGGGCCAACGTCCTGACTTTC. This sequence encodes CASSAGQVNSGANVLTF.

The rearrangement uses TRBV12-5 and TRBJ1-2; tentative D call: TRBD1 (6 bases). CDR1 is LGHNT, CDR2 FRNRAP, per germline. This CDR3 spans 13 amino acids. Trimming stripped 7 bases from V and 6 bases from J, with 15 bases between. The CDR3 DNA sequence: TGTGCTAGTGCCCCAGGGGTCCCGCATGGCTACACCTTC. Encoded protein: CASAPGVPHGYTF.

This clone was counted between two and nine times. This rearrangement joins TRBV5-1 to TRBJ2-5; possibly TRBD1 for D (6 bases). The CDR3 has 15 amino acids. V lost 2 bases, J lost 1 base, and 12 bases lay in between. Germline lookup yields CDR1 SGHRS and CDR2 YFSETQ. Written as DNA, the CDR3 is TGCGCCAGCAGCTTCACCACAGGGCTCCAAGAGACCCAGTACTTC. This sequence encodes CASSFTTGLQETQYF.

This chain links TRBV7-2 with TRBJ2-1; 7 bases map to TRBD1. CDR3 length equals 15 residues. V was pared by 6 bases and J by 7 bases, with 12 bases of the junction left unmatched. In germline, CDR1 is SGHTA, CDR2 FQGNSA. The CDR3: CASRPTGMVRNEQFF. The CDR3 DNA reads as TGTGCCAGCAGGCCGACAGGGATGGTTCGAAATGAGCAGTTCTTC.

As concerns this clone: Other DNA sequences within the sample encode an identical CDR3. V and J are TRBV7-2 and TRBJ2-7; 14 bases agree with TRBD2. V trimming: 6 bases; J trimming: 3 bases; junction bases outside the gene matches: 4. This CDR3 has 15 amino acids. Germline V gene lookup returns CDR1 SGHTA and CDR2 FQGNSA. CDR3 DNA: TGTGCCAGCAGTCGTGGACTAGCGGGAGGCTACGAGCAGTACTTC. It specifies CASSRGLAGGYEQYF.

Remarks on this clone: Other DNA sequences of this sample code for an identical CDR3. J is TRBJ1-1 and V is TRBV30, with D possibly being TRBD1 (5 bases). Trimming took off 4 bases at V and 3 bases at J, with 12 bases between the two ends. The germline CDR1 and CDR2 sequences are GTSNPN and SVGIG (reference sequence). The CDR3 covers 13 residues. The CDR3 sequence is CAWTGSGDTEAFF. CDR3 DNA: TGTGCCTGGACCGGGTCGGGGGACACTGAAGCTTTCTTT.

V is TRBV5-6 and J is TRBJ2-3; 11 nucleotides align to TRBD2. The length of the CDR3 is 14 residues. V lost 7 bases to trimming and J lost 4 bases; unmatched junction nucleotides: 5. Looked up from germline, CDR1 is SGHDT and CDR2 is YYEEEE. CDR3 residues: CASFLAGGSDTQYF. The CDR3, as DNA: TGTGCCAGCTTCCTAGCGGGAGGTTCAGATACGCAGTATTTT.

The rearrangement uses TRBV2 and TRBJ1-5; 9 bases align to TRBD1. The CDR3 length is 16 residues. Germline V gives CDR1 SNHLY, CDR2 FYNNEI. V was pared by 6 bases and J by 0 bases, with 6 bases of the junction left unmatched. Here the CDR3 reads CASRGQGGFSNQPQHF. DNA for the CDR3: TGTGCCAGCAGGGGACAGGGCGGCTTTAGCAATCAGCCCCAGCATTTT. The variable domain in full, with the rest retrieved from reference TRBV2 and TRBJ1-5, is EPEVTQTPSHQVTQMGQEVILRCVPISNHLYFYWYRQILGQKVEFLVSFYNNEISEKSEIFDDQFSVERPDGSNFTLKIRSTKLEDSAMYFCASRGQGGFSNQPQHFGDGTRLSIL.